This record covers a single TCR beta chain. Its antigen specificity is not known. No quality values exist for individual bases; no much larger clone is one base distant. The germline V gene specifies MGHRA as CDR1 and YSYEKL as CDR2. V loses 0 bases, J loses 2 bases, and the germline ends lie 19 bases apart. The CDR3 starts with the cysteine, ends with the phenylalanine, and has 18 residues. The read is trimmed to its CDR3 DNA, 54 bases read in frame from base 1. Each donor gave one peripheral blood draw, averaging roughly 100 mL, which was collected into heparinised tubes. A BD FACSAria II and a panel including CD45RO, CCR7, CD25, CD127, CD95 and CD27 were used to sort naive, central memory, regulatory and stem cell-like memory CD4+ T cells. Every sorted population had a purity above 98%. PBMCs were separated immediately by Lymphoprep density gradient centrifugation and were stained directly, without being cultured. Samples were stained and sorted in pairs, with one healthy donor and one patient per experiment, so that batch effects were minimized.

The source of the sample is a study of beta chain features in type 1 diabetes (dated by TCRdb to the late 2010s). Turning to the overall study: No differences in mean age, gender distribution, total cell number or subset yield were found between patients and healthy donors. A total of 100 million to 110 million sorted cells were examined across all samples, and a strong correlation was observed between cell number per subset and RNA yield. In the study, TCRB repertoires of sorted circulating CD4+ T cell subsets from recently diagnosed type 1 diabetes patients were compared with those of matched healthy donors. Naive and central memory subsets were obtained from all 30 or so donors, but regulatory and stem cell-like memory subsets were isolated from only 8 patients and roughly 8 healthy donors. What the research found in general, with its limitations: Because cDNA rather than genomic DNA was sequenced, highly expressing activated cells could have been over-represented, although no difference in activation and CD3 levels was found between groups. A moderate but significant shortening of TCRB CDR3 length was observed in type 1 diabetes patients in all four CD4+ subsets. PCR might favor shorter templates, but patient and control samples were amplified and corrected together, so any skew would affect both groups equally. At VDJ recombination sites, patients with type 1 diabetes made fewer insertions and deleted more nucleotides, a pattern implying thymic rearrangement abnormalities. Because the HLA sub-analyses included only small numbers of individuals, any influence of HLA type on TCRB rearrangement was left unresolved. The naive, central memory and regulatory TCRB repertoires appeared to resemble one another more closely among patients than among healthy donors.

The entire isolated RNA was reverse transcribed using the High Capacity cDNA Reverse Transcription Kit, and thus expressed TCRB transcripts were sequenced. Deep immunoSEQ sequencing was performed on naive, central memory and regulatory T cell samples, with an average of roughly 3.5 million total reads per sample. Sorted cells were lysed in RLT buffer, and RNA was extracted using DNase-treated RNeasy Micro or Mini kits according to cell number. To prevent cross-contamination, each cell subset was processed individually, whereas patient and healthy donor samples were processed jointly. The immunoSEQ multiplex PCR was used to amplify TCRB sequences from cDNA, generating 87-bp fragments that spanned the CDR3 region. Sequencing of the amplicons was performed on the Illumina HiSeq platform. Processing in the source paper ran as follows. Synthetic template baselines were used to correct PCR bias computationally, reads within Hamming distance 2 were collapsed, and singletons that could not be merged were discarded. Reads were aligned to IMGT to assign V, D and J genes, CDR3 length, and insertions or deletions at six rearrangement sites. Clonotype counts were normalized to sorted cell number within each subset before computing true diversity and Gini coefficients with the tcR R package. Repertoire sharing was quantified using the overlap coefficient calculated on TCRB nucleotide sequences. As a proxy for the pre-selection repertoire, out-of-frame TCRB sequences from naive cells were analyzed. Not all clones reach the TCRdb copy of this immuneACCESS table, which keeps in-frame sequences only. Checked studies attribute under half of the gap to unresolved V genes and leave the rest unexplained. V and J calls and clone size are given by that table; D and trimming were obtained from the DNA. The sample has hundreds of thousands of clones on record, 15% of them singletons. The ten biggest clones cover less than 0.02% of the sample.

The chain is made from TRBV4-1 and TRBJ1-1; the D gene is not confidently resolved. The sample comprised naive CD4+ T cells from blood. The label giving this sample's cell subset or site can be read as: true naive CD4+ T cells. The TCR sequence derives from a man between 18 and 29 years old with type 1 diabetes. The CDR3 sequence is CASSQERPGPRSNTEAFF. The base sequence is TGCGCCAGCAGCCAAGAAAGGCCGGGTCCGAGATCAAACACTGAAGCTTTCTTT.